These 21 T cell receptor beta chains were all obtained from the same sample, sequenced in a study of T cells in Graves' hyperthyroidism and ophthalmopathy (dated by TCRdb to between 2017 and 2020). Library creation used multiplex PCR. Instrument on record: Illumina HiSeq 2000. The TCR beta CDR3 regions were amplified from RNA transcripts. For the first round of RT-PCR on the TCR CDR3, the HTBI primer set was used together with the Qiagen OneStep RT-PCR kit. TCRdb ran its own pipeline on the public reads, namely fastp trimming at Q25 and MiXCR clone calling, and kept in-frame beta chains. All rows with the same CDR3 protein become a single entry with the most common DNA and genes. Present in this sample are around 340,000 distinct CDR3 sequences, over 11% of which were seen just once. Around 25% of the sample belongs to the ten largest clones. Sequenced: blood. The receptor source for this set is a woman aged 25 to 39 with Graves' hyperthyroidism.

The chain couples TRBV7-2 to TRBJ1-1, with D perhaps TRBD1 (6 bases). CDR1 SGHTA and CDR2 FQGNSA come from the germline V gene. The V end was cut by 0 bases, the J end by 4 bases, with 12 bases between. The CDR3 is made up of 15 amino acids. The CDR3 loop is CASSLADRRSTEAFF. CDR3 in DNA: TGTGCCAGCAGCTTAGCCGACAGGCGGAGCACTGAAGCTTTCTTT.

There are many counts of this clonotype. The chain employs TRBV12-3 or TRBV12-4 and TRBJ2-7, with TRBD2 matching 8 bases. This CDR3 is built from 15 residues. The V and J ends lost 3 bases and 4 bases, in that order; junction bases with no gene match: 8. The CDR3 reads CASSFLSSGEYEQYF. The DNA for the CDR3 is TGTGCCAGCAGTTTCTTGAGTAGCGGGGAATACGAGCAGTACTTC.

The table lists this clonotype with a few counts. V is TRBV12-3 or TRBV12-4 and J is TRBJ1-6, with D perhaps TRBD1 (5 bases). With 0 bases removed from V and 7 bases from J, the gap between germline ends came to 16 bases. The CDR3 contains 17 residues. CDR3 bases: TGTGCCAGCAGTTTAGCGACCGTAGGGCCAGGGAATTCACCCCTCCACTTT. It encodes CASSLATVGPGNSPLHF.

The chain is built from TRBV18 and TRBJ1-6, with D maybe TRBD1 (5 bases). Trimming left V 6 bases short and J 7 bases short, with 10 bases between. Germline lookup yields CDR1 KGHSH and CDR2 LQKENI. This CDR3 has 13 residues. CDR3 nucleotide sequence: TGTGCCAGCTCCCCGGAGGGGAATTCACCCCTCCACTTT. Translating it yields CASSPEGNSPLHF.

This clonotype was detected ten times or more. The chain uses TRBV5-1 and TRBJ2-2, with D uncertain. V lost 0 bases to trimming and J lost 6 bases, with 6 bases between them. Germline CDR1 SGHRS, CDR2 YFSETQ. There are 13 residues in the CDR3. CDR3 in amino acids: CASSLDLSGELFF. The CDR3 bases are TGCGCCAGCAGCTTGGACTTGTCCGGGGAGCTGTTTTTT.

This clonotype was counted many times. The CDR3 nucleotides read TGCAGTGCTAGCCGGGAGAACACCGGGGAGCTGTTTTTT. Amino acid sequence: CSASRENTGELFF. The chain carries TRBV20-1 and TRBJ2-2, with D perhaps TRBD2 (5 bases). CDR1 and CDR2 from the germline V gene are DFQATT and SNEGSKA (reference sequence). The CDR3 runs 13 residues. Trimming pared 3 bases from V and 1 base from J, leaving 6 bases between.

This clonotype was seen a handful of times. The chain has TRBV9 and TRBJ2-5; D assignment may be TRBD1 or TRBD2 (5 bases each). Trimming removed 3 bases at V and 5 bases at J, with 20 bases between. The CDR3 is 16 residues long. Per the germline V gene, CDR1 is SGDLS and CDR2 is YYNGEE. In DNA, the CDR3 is TGTGCCAGCAGCGGGGGGTCGGACACAAAAGGGGAGACCCAGTACTTC. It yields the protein CASSGGSDTKGETQYF.

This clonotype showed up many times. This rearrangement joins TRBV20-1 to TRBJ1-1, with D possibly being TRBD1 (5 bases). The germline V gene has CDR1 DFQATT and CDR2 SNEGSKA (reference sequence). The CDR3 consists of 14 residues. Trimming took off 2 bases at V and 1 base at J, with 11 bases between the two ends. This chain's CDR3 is CSARKTGPNTEAFF. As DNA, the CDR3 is TGCAGTGCTAGAAAAACGGGACCGAACACTGAAGCTTTCTTT.

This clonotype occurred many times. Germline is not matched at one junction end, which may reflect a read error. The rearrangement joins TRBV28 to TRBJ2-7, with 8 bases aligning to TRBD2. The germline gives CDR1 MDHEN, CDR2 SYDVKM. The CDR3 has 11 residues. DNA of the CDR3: TGTGCCAGCAGCTCTTGGCGGGAGGAGCACTTC. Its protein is CASSSWREEHF.

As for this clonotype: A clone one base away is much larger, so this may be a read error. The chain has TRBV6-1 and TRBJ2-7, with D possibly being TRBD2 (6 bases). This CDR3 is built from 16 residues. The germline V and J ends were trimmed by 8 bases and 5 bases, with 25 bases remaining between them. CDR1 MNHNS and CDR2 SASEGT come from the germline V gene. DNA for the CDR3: TGTGCCAGCGGTTCGAGGAGGGCAGGGACTCTGGACGAGCAGTACTTC. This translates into CASGSRRAGTLDEQYF.

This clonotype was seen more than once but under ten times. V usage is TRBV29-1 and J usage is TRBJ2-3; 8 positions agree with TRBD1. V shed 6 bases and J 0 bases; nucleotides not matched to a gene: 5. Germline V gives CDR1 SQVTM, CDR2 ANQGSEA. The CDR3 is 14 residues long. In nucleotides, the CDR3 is TGCAGCGTGCAACAGGGGGTCAGCACAGATACGCAGTATTTT. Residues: CSVQQGVSTDTQYF.

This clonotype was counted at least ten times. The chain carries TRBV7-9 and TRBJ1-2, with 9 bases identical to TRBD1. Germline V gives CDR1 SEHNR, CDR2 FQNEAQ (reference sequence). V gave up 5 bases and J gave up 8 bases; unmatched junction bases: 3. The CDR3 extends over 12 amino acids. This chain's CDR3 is CASSRTGDGYTF. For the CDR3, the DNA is TGTGCCAGCAGCAGGACAGGGGACGGCTACACCTTC.

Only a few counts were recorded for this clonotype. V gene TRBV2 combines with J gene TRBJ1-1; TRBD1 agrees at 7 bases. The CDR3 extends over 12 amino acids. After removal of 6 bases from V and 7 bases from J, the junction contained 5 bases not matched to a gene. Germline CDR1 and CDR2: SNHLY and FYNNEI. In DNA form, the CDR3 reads TGTGCCAGCAGGCGCGGGACAGATGAAGCTTTCTTT. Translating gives CASRRGTDEAFF. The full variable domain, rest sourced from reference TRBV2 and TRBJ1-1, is EPEVTQTPSHQVTQMGQEVILRCVPISNHLYFYWYRQILGQKVEFLVSFYNNEISEKSEIFDDQFSVERPDGSNFTLKIRSTKLEDSAMYFCASRRGTDEAFFGQGTRLTVV.

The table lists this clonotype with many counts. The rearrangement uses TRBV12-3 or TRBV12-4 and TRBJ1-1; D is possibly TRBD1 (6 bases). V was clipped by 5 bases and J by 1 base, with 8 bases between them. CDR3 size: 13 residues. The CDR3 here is CASSQQGNTEAFF. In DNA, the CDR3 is TGTGCCAGCAGTCAACAGGGGAACACTGAAGCTTTCTTT.

The CDR3: CASRRGTGGKTGANVLTF. Written as DNA, the CDR3 is TGTGCCAGCAGAAGAGGGACAGGGGGGAAGACTGGGGCCAACGTCCTGACTTTC. This sequence joins TRBV6-2 or TRBV6-3 and TRBJ2-6; 11 bases align to TRBD1. V shed 6 bases, J shed 2 bases, and the junction held 9 bases outside the gene matches. Germline CDR1 reads MNHEY; CDR2 reads SVGEGT. There are 18 residues in the CDR3.

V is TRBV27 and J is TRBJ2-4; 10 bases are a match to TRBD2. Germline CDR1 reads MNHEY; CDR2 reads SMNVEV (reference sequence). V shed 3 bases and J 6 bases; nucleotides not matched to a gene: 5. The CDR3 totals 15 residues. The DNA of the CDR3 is TGTGCCAGCAGTTTGGATAGGACTAGCGGAAACATTCAGTACTTC. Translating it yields CASSLDRTSGNIQYF.

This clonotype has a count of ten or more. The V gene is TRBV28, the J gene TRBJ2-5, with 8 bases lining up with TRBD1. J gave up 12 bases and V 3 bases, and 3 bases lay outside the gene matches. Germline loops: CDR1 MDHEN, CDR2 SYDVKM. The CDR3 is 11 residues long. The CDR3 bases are TGTGCCAGCAGTTTGACAGGGGCGAAGTACTTC. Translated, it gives CASSLTGAKYF. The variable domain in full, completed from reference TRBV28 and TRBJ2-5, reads DVKVTQSSRYLVKRTGEKVFLECVQDMDHENMFWYRQDPGLGLRLIYFSYDVKMKEKGDIPEGYSVSREKKERFSLILESASTNQTSMYLCASSLTGAKYFGPGTRLLVL.

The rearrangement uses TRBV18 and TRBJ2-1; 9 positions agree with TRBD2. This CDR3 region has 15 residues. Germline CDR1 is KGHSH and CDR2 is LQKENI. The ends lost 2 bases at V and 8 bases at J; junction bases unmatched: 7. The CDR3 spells CASSPGGRAWDEQFF. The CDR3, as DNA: TGTGCCAGCTCACCAGGCGGGAGGGCCTGGGATGAGCAGTTCTTC.

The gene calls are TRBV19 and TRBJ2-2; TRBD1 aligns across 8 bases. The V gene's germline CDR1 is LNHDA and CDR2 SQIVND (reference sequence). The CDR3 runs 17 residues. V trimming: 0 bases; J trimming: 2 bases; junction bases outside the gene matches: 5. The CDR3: CASSIDRGQENTGELFF. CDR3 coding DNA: TGTGCCAGTAGTATAGATAGGGGACAGGAAAACACCGGGGAGCTGTTTTTT. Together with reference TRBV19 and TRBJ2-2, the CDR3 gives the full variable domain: DGGITQSPKYLFRKEGQNVTLSCEQNLNHDAMYWYRQDPGQGLRLIYYSQIVNDFQKGDIAEGYSVSREKKESFPLTVTSAQKNPTAFYLCASSIDRGQENTGELFFGEGSRLTVL.

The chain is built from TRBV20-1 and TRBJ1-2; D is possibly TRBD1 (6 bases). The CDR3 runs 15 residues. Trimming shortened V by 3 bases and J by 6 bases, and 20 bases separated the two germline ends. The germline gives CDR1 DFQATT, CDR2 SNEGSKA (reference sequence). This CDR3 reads CSASGLIQGFNGYTF. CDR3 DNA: TGCAGTGCTAGTGGGCTAATACAGGGATTTAATGGCTACACCTTC.

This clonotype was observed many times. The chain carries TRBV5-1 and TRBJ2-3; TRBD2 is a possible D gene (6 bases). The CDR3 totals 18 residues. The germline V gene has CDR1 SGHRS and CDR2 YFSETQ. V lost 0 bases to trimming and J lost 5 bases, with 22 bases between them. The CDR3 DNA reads TGCGCCAGCAGCTTGGCCTCCACTGCGGCCCCGGGGGAAGATACGCAGTATTTT. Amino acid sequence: CASSLASTAAPGEDTQYF.